This paragraph reports one TCR beta chain. Its antigen is not identified. The assay was immunoSEQ multiplex PCR, and TCRdb's table has in-frame clones only and misses some. The table lists about 83,000 clones, about 96% of them singletons. The data were obtained in a study of cytomegalovirus exposure and HLA in healthy donors. Broader study findings: As was reported, the classifier diagnosed cytomegalovirus status with high specificity and sensitivity.

The validation cohort, a group of 120 subjects, included the donors and was separate from the approximately 650-subject first cohort. The CDR3 is made up of 15 amino acids. Germline V gene sequence: CDR1 MNHEY, CDR2 SVGAGI. Trimming shortened V by 7 bases and J by 0 bases, and 12 bases separated the two germline ends. V usage is TRBV6-5 and J usage is TRBJ2-2; tentatively, D is TRBD2 (6 bases). The source material was PBMCs. The receptor was isolated from a woman aged 18-30 years in good health and CMV-seronegative. CDR3 sequence (DNA): TGTGCCAGCACGGCTGGGACTGCGAACACCGGGGAGCTGTTTTTT. The encoded protein is CASTAGTANTGELFF.